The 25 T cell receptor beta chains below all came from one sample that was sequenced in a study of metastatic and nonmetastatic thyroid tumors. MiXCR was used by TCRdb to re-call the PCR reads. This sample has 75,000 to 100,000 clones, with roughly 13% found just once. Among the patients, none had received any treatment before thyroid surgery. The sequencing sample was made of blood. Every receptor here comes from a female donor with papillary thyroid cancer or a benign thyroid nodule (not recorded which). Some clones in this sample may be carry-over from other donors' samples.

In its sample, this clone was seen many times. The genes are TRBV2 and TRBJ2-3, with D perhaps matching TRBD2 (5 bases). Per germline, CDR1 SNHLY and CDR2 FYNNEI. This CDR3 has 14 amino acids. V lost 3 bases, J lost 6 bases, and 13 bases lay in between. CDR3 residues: CASSEEVFGDTQYF. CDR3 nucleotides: TGTGCCAGCAGTGAGGAGGTGTTCGGCGATACGCAGTATTTT.

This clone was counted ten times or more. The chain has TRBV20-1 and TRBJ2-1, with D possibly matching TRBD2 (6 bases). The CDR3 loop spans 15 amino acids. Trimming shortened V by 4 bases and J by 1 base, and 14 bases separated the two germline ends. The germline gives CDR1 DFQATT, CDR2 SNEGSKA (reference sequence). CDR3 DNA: TGCAGTGCTATGAAGGGACTTCAATCCTACAATGAGCAGTTCTTC. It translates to CSAMKGLQSYNEQFF.

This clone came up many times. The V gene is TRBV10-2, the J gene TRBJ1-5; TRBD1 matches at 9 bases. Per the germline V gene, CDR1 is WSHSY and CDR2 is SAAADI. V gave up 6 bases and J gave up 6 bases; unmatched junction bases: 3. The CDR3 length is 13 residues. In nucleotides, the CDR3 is TGCGCCAGCAGACAGGGGGCGGGTCAGCCCCAGCATTTT. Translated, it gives CASRQGAGQPQHF.

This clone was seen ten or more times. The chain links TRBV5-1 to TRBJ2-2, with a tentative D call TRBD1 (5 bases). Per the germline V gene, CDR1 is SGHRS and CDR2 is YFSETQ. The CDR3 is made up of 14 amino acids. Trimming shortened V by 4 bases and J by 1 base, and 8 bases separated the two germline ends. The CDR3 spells CASSPTENTGELFF. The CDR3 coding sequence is TGCGCCAGCAGCCCGACAGAGAACACCGGGGAGCTGTTTTTT.

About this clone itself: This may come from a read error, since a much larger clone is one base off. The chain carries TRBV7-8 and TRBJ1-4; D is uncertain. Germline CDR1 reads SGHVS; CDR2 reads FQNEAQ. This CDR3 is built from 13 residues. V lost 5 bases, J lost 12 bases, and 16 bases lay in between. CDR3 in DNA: TGTGCCAGCAGCCCACATGTCAGCGAAGAACTGTTTTTT. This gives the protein CASSPHVSEELFF. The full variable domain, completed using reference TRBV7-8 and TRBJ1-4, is GAGVSQSPRYKVAKRGQDVALRCDPISGHVSLFWYQQALGQGPEFLTYFQNEAQLDKSGLPSDRFFAERPEGSVSTLKIQRTQQEDSAVYLCASSPHVSEELFFGSGTQLSVL.

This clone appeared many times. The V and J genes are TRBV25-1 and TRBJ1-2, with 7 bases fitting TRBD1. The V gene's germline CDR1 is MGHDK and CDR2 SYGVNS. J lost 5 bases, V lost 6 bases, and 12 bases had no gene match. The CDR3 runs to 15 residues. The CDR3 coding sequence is TGTGCCAGCAGGGGCCCCGGGACAGTAAATTATGGCTACACCTTC. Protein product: CASRGPGTVNYGYTF.

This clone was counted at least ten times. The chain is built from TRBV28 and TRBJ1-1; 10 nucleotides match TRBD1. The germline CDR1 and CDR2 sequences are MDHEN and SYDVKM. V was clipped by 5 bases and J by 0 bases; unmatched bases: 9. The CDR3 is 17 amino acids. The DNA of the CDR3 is TGTGCCAGCAGTCTGACAGGGGGCGCGTACATGAACACTGAAGCTTTCTTT. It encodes CASSLTGGAYMNTEAFF.

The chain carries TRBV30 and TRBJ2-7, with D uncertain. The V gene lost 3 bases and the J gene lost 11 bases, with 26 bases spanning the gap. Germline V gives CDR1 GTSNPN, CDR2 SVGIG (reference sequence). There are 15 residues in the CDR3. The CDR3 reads CAWSPRASLQWAKYF. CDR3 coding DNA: TGTGCCTGGAGCCCCCGGGCCTCTCTCCAATGGGCAAAGTACTTC.

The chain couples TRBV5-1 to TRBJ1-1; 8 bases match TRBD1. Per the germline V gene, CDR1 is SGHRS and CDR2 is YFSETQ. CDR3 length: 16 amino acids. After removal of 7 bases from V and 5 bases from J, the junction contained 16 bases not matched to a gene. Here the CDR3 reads CASFFRDRLRGTEAFF. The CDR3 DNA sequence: TGCGCCAGCTTTTTTCGGGACAGGCTCCGAGGGACTGAAGCTTTCTTT.

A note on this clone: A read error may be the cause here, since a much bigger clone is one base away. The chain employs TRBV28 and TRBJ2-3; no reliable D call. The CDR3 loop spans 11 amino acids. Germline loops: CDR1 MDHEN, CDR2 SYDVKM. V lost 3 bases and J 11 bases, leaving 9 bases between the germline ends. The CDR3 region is CASSFLGQQYF. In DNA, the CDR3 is TGTGCCAGCAGTTTCCTAGGGCAGCAGTATTTT.

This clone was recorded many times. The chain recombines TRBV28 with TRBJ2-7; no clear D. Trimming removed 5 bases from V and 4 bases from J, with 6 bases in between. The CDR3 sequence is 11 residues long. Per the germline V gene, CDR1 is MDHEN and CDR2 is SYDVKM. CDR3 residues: CASSINYEQYF. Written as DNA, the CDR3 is TGTGCCAGCAGTATCAATTACGAGCAGTACTTC.

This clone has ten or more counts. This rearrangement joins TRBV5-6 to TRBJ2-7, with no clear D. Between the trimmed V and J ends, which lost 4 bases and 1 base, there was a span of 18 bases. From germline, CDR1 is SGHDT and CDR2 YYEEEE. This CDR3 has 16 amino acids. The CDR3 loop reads CASSQTIGKKSYEQYF. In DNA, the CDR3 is TGTGCCAGCAGCCAAACTATAGGGAAGAAATCCTACGAGCAGTACTTC.

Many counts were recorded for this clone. CDR3 bases: TGCGCCAGCAGCACTACTAGGGACGAGCAGTACTTC. Translating it yields CASSTTRDEQYF. The rearrangement links TRBV4-1 to TRBJ2-7; maybe TRBD2 (5 bases). Germline V CDR1 and CDR2: MGHRA, YSYEKL. The CDR3 runs 12 residues. V was trimmed by 5 bases and J by 5 bases, leaving 10 bases between them.

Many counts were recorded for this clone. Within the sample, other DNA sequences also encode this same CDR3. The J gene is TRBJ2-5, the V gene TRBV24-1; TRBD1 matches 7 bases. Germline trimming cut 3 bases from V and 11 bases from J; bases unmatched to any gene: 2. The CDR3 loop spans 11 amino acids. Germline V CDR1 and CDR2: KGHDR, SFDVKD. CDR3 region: CATSDMDRQYF. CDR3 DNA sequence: TGTGCCACCAGTGATATGGACAGGCAGTACTTC.

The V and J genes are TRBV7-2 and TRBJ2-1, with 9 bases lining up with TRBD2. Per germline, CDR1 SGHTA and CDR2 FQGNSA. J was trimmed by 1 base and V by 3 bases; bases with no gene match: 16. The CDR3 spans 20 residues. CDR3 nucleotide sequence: TGTGCCAGCAGCTTCCTAAGCGGGAGGTCACATAAATCTTCCTACAATGAGCAGTTCTTC. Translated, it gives CASSFLSGRSHKSSYNEQFF.

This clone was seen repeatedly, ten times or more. CDR3 DNA: TGCAGTGCTGGGTCGGGCAACCTAGGGGGCTACACCTTC. It translates to CSAGSGNLGGYTF. The chain carries TRBV20-1 and TRBJ1-2; D is undetermined. Trimming took 5 bases from V and 8 from J, leaving 18 bases between them. The CDR3 is made up of 13 amino acids. CDR1 and CDR2 from the germline V gene are DFQATT and SNEGSKA (reference sequence).

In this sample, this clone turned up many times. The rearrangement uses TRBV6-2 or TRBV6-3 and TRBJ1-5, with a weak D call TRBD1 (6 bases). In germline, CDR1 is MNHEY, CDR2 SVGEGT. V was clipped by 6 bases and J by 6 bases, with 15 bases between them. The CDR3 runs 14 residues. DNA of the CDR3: TGTGCCAGCAGAACCTACAGGGTGTCTCAGCCCCAGCATTTT. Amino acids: CASRTYRVSQPQHF.

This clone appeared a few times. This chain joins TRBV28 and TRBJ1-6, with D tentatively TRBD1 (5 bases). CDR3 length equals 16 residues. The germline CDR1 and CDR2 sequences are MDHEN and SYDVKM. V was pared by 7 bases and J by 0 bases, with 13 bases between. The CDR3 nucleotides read TGTGCCAGCACCGCGGGGGGGAGCTCCTATAATTCACCCCTCCACTTT. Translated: CASTAGGSSYNSPLHF.

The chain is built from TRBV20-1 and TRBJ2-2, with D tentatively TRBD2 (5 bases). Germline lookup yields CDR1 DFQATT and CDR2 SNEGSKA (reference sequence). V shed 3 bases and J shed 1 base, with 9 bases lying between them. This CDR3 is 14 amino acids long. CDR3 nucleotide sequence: TGCAGTGCTAGGACGGGAAAGAACACCGGGGAGCTGTTTTTT. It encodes CSARTGKNTGELFF.

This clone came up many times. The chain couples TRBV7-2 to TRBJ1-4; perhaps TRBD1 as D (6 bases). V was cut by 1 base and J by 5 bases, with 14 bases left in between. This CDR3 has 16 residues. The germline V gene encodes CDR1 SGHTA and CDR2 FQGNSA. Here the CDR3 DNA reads TGTGCCAGCAGCTTAGGGCAGGGGAGAGGGAATGAAAAACTGTTTTTT. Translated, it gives CASSLGQGRGNEKLFF.

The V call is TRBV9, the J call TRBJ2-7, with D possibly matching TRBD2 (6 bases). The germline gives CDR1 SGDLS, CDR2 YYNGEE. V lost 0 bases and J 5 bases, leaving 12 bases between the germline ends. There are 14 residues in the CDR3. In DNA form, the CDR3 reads TGTGCCAGCAGCGTAGTTGGATGGGGGGACGAGCAGTACTTC. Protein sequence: CASSVVGWGDEQYF.

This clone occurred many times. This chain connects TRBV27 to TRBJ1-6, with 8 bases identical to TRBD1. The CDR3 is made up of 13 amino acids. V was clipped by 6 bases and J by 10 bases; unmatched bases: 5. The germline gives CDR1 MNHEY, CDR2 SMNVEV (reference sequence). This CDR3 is CASRLTGDSPLHF. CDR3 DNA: TGTGCCAGCAGACTGACAGGGGACTCACCCCTCCACTTT.

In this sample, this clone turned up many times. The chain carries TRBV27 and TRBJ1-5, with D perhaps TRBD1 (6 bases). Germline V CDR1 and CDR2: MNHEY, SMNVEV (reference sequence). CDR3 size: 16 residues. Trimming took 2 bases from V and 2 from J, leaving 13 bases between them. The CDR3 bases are TGTGCCAGCAGTTTAAAGGGGGGGTGGGGCAATCAGCCCCAGCATTTT. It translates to CASSLKGGWGNQPQHF.

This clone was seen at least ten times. CDR3 protein: CASSQDPGPYEQYF. The CDR3 coding sequence is TGTGCCAGCAGCCAAGATCCAGGGCCCTACGAGCAGTACTTC. This rearrangement joins TRBV4-2 to TRBJ2-7; a weak D match, TRBD1 (5 bases). The V end was cut by 0 bases, the J end by 2 bases, with 8 bases between. Germline V gene data show CDR1 as LGHNA and CDR2 as YNFKEQ. The CDR3 totals 14 residues.

The DNA for the CDR3 is TGTGCCAGCAGCTTAACTACAGGGTTGGAAGCTTTCTTT. Its protein product is CASSLTTGLEAFF. The chain joins TRBV7-3 to TRBJ1-1; maybe TRBD1 (6 bases). The V end lost 0 bases, the J end lost 8 bases, and 10 bases lay between the germline ends. The CDR3 has 13 amino acids. The germline CDR1 and CDR2 sequences are SGHTA and FQGTGA.